These 12 T cell receptor beta chains originate from one sample sequenced in a study of cytomegalovirus exposure and HLA in healthy donors. PCR employed 60 Vbeta and 13 Jbeta primers. The data were produced by immunoSEQ multiplex PCR, yet TCRdb's version contains in-frame clones alone and is incomplete. The sample yields about 50,000 clones, over 60% seen once. Source material: PBMCs. These receptors originate from a man aged 25 to 45 in good health and CMV-seropositive.

The chain is built from TRBV6-6 and TRBJ1-6; TRBD1 matches 7 bases. V lost 6 bases and J lost 5; bases outside the gene matches: 7. The CDR3 spans 15 residues. Germline assignment: CDR1 MNHNY and CDR2 SVGAGI (reference sequence). The CDR3 DNA reads TGTGCCAGCAGCTTAAGACAGGGAGATAATTCACCCCTCCACTTT. Protein sequence: CASSLRQGDNSPLHF.

The chain links TRBV5-1 to TRBJ1-5, with 9 bases lining up with TRBD1. The V gene end was trimmed by 3 bases and the J gene end by 7 bases; junction bases not matched to a gene: 5. CDR3 size: 14 residues. Germline V gives CDR1 SGHRS, CDR2 YFSETQ. DNA for the CDR3: TGCGCCAGCAGCTCGACAGGGGGAGGGCAGCCCCAGCATTTT. It yields the protein CASSSTGGGQPQHF.

The rearrangement joins TRBV7-9 to TRBJ2-1; 12 positions match TRBD2. Germline CDR1 is SEHNR and CDR2 is FQNEAQ (reference sequence). CDR3 length equals 17 residues. Trimming removed 8 bases from V and 0 bases from J; junction bases left unmatched: 8. Here the CDR3 reads CASPSGLAGGSYNEQFF. In nucleotides, the CDR3 is TGTGCCAGCCCCTCGGGACTAGCGGGCGGCTCCTACAATGAGCAGTTCTTC. The full variable domain, completed using reference TRBV7-9 and TRBJ2-1, is DTGVSQNPRHKITKRGQNVTFRCDPISEHNRLYWYRQTLGQGPEFLTYFQNEAQLEKSRLLSDRFSAERPKGSFSTLEIQRTEQGDSAMYLCASPSGLAGGSYNEQFFGPGTRLTVL.

The J gene is TRBJ1-3, the V gene TRBV28; 9 nucleotides align to TRBD1. The trim removed 5 bases at V and 0 bases at J, leaving 11 bases unmatched. Germline loops: CDR1 MDHEN, CDR2 SYDVKM. The CDR3 extends over 18 amino acids. CDR3 sequence: CASSPLGLQGASGNTIYF. The DNA of the CDR3 is TGTGCCAGCAGTCCCTTGGGTCTACAGGGGGCCTCTGGAAACACCATATATTTT.

The chain couples TRBV29-1 to TRBJ2-3; TRBD2 is a possible D gene (5 bases). Trimming left V 4 bases short and J 2 bases short, with 16 bases between. This CDR3 is 15 amino acids long. Germline V gene sequence: CDR1 SQVTM, CDR2 ANQGSEA. The CDR3 DNA reads TGCAGCGTTGCGGTTTCAGGAGGACCCACAGATACGCAGTATTTT. Encoded protein: CSVAVSGGPTDTQYF.

The chain combines TRBV2 with TRBJ2-1; maybe TRBD2 (7 bases). The germline V and J ends were trimmed by 3 bases and 7 bases, with 22 bases remaining between them. CDR3 length equals 17 residues. Germline V gene sequence: CDR1 SNHLY, CDR2 FYNNEI. CDR3 nucleotide sequence: TGTGCCAGCAGTGACCTGATACGGGGGGCCCGGGGAAATGAGCAGTTCTTC. It codes for CASSDLIRGARGNEQFF.

The rearrangement links TRBV29-1 to TRBJ2-2; TRBD1 agrees at 8 bases. V gave up 6 bases and J gave up 2 bases; unmatched junction bases: 5. CDR1 and CDR2 from the germline V gene are SQVTM and ANQGSEA. This CDR3 is 14 amino acids long. As DNA, the CDR3 is TGCAGCGTGATGGACAGGGTAAACACCGGGGAGCTGTTTTTT. Its protein is CSVMDRVNTGELFF.

The V and J genes are TRBV18 and TRBJ1-4, with 8 bases lining up with TRBD1. Germline values: CDR1 KGHSH, CDR2 LQKENI. There are 15 residues in the CDR3. The J segment lost 5 bases and the V segment lost 3 bases, leaving 5 bases of the junction unmatched. The CDR3 DNA is TGTGCCAGCTCACCGGGGACAGGACGAAATGAAAAACTGTTTTTT. This encodes CASSPGTGRNEKLFF.

This clone was detected only a few times. The CDR3, as DNA: TGCGCCAGCAGCCCCGGACAGGGGGCAGGCCCCTACGAGCAGTACTTC. Protein sequence: CASSPGQGAGPYEQYF. The rearrangement joins TRBV5-1 to TRBJ2-7; 11 nucleotides line up with TRBD1. Germline CDR1 reads SGHRS; CDR2 reads YFSETQ. With V trimmed by 4 bases and J by 2 bases, 8 bases remained unmatched. This CDR3 spans 16 amino acids.

CDR3 in DNA: TGCGCCAGCAGCTCCAATGAGGGACTAGCCGGGGAGCTGTTTTTT. Amino acids: CASSSNEGLAGELFF. The chain couples TRBV5-1 to TRBJ2-2, with 8 nucleotides matching TRBD2. Germline V CDR1 and CDR2: SGHRS, YFSETQ. V shed 3 bases, J shed 6 bases, and the junction held 7 bases outside the gene matches. This CDR3 has 15 residues.

The chain has TRBV5-1 and TRBJ2-3, with TRBD2 matching over 12 bases. V was pared by 4 bases and J by 4 bases, with 4 bases of the junction left unmatched. The CDR3 sequence is 15 residues long. The germline CDR1 and CDR2 sequences are SGHRS and YFSETQ. CDR3: CASSGLAGGPDTQYF. CDR3 nucleotide sequence: TGCGCCAGCAGCGGTCTAGCGGGGGGGCCAGATACGCAGTATTTT.

This clone is labeled as medium-sized. The J gene is TRBJ1-1, the V gene TRBV4-1, with a tentative D call TRBD1 (6 bases). CDR3 length equals 14 residues. Germline V lookup: CDR1 MGHRA, CDR2 YSYEKL. V gave up 6 bases and J gave up 4 bases, with 15 bases separating them. For the CDR3, the DNA is TGCGCCAGCAGTCTGTGGGGGCCCAGCACTGAAGCTTTCTTT. This encodes CASSLWGPSTEAFF.